This TCR beta chain was sequenced for a study of identical twins. From the 5' RACE reads, TCRdb called clonotypes with MiXCR, one entry per CDR3 protein. The sample has over 600,000 distinct CDR3 sequences; approximately 22% are singletons. Germline V gene data show CDR1 as SGDLS and CDR2 as YYNGEE. V was pared by 0 bases and J by 7 bases, with 1 base of the junction left unmatched. The CDR3 consists of 13 residues. These data also featured in a second study, about T cells expressing NK-cell markers.

The sample consisted of PBMCs. The sequence was obtained from a woman aged 18-29 years in good health. This chain connects TRBV9 to TRBJ1-1, with TRBD1 matching 9 bases. In nucleotides, the CDR3 is TGTGCCAGCAGCGTAGAGGACAGGGGTGAAGCTTTCTTT. Translated, it gives CASSVEDRGEAFF.